The 4 T cell receptor beta chains below were found in one sample sequenced in a study of shared clonotypes between healthy human individuals. Repertoires were generated with immunoSEQ multiplex PCR, while TCRdb's copy carries only in-frame clones and drops some. Of about 490,000 clones in the sample, about 72% were seen once. Sequenced sample: PBMCs. The receptors were sampled from a woman aged 40 to 50 in good health. Some clones in this sample may be carry-over from other donors' samples.

This chain uses TRBV6-1 with TRBJ1-5; possible D gene TRBD1, 5 bases. The germline V gene encodes CDR1 MNHNS and CDR2 SASEGT. CDR3 length: 12 residues. Trimming took 3 bases from V and 11 from J, leaving 11 bases between them. The CDR3 bases are TGTGCCAGCAGTGAGGGACTTAGGGCCCAGCATTTT. Protein product: CASSEGLRAQHF.

The chain combines TRBV28 with TRBJ1-1, with D possibly TRBD1 on 6 matching bases. Looked up from germline, CDR1 is MDHEN and CDR2 is SYDVKM. V was clipped by 3 bases and J by 4 bases, with 15 bases between them. This CDR3 contains 15 residues. CDR3 amino acids: CASSFIWTAATEAFF. The CDR3 DNA is TGTGCCAGCAGTTTTATCTGGACAGCGGCCACTGAAGCTTTCTTT.

V and J are TRBV2 and TRBJ1-1; no clear D gene. The length of the CDR3 is 13 residues. Deletions cut 9 bases from V and 0 bases from J, with 11 bases between. Germline V gene lookup returns CDR1 SNHLY and CDR2 FYNNEI. Written as DNA, the CDR3 is TGTGCCAGTCGAAAAACAGTGAACACTGAAGCTTTCTTT. Translating it yields CASRKTVNTEAFF. The variable domain in full, with the rest retrieved from reference TRBV2 and TRBJ1-1, is EPEVTQTPSHQVTQMGQEVILRCVPISNHLYFYWYRQILGQKVEFLVSFYNNEISEKSEIFDDQFSVERPDGSNFTLKIRSTKLEDSAMYFCASRKTVNTEAFFGQGTRLTVV.

A single count supports this clone. This chain joins TRBV28 and TRBJ1-5; TRBD1 matches 7 bases. The CDR3 contains 17 residues. The V gene's germline CDR1 is MDHEN and CDR2 SYDVKM. J was trimmed by 4 bases and V by 1 base; bases with no gene match: 10. The CDR3 protein is CASSLFHYRGQNQPQHF. CDR3 nucleotide sequence: TGTGCCAGCAGTTTATTCCATTACAGGGGTCAGAATCAGCCCCAGCATTTT. Full variable domain (missing parts from reference TRBV28 and TRBJ1-5): DVKVTQSSRYLVKRTGEKVFLECVQDMDHENMFWYRQDPGLGLRLIYFSYDVKMKEKGDIPEGYSVSREKKERFSLILESASTNQTSMYLCASSLFHYRGQNQPQHFGDGTRLSIL.